Described below is a single TCR beta chain sequence and its context. The target antigen is unknown. This sample is drawn from a study of T-cell memory formation after mild COVID-19. Study-level background: Largely donor-specific sequence clusters came from a couple of donors.

Using constant-segment primers, 5'RACE produced TCR alpha and TCR beta cDNA libraries carrying sample barcodes and UMIs. MiXCR, run by TCRdb on the 5' RACE reads, gives a single entry per CDR3 protein. This repertoire shows some 350,000 distinct CDR3 sequences, 10% to 15% found once; its top ten account for 20% to 25%. Germline CDR1 WSHSY, CDR2 SAAADI. CDR3 length equals 14 residues. V was pared by 7 bases and J by 1 base, with 13 bases between. Overall study results and limits: Cross-reactive memory appears to have joined, as suggested by some responding clones showing up in pre-infection memory. Contracting clones, day 15 to 85, had balanced CD4/CD8, and later expanders favored CD4+.

This TCR was sampled from a man between 18 and 35 years old who had mild COVID-19 (a few samples of this study predate the infection). Cell type and time point are not known. Sequencing was carried out using PBMCs or a T cell subset sorted from them (not recorded which). V gene TRBV10-2 combines with J gene TRBJ1-1, with D maybe TRBD1 (5 bases). The CDR3 loop is CASMGWQGNTEAFF. The DNA of the CDR3 is TGCGCCAGCATGGGATGGCAGGGGAACACTGAAGCTTTCTTT.